A single sample gave rise to the 31 T cell receptor beta chains below, sequenced in a study of Ad26.COV2.S vaccination and SARS-CoV-2 variants. Noted treatment: roughly 19 received Ad26.COV2.S at low or high dose, single or two shots; five or six received placebo; per-sample allocation not given. Specimen acquisition occurred on day 63 following the initial vaccine or placebo injection. Measured with immunoSEQ multiplex PCR; TCRdb has only the in-frame clones, and not every one. Counted here are some 480,000 clones, roughly nine tenths occurring once; the ten biggest clones make up around 13%. Source: peripheral blood, taken in a trial of Ad26.COV2.S vaccine versus placebo. The receptors derive from a person between 18 and 65 years old who received the Ad26.COV2.S COVID-19 vaccine or a placebo.

The J gene is TRBJ2-5, the V gene TRBV27; no reliable D call. V was pared by 6 bases and J by 3 bases, with 17 bases between. The V gene's germline CDR1 is MNHEY and CDR2 SMNVEV (reference sequence). This CDR3 comprises 15 residues. CDR3 sequence reads: CASRAWAVREETQYF. The CDR3 DNA sequence: TGTGCCAGCAGAGCGTGGGCGGTCCGGGAAGAGACCCAGTACTTC.

V usage is TRBV19 and J usage is TRBJ2-1; D is possibly TRBD1 (5 bases). The CDR3 covers 12 residues. Trimming left V 4 bases short and J 8 bases short, with 9 bases between. Germline V gives CDR1 LNHDA, CDR2 SQIVND (reference sequence). CDR3 bases: TGTGCCAGTAGTACAGGGTCCCATGAGCAGTTCTTC. This sequence encodes CASSTGSHEQFF. The full variable domain, completed using reference TRBV19 and TRBJ2-1, is DGGITQSPKYLFRKEGQNVTLSCEQNLNHDAMYWYRQDPGQGLRLIYYSQIVNDFQKGDIAEGYSVSREKKESFPLTVTSAQKNPTAFYLCASSTGSHEQFFGPGTRLTVL.

This sequence joins TRBV27 and TRBJ1-2; 8 bases are shared with TRBD1. Germline V CDR1 and CDR2: MNHEY, SMNVEV (reference sequence). Trimming removed 4 bases from V and 5 bases from J; junction bases left unmatched: 9. The CDR3 has 15 residues. CDR3: CASSSDRQGTYGYTF. The CDR3 DNA reads as TGTGCCAGCAGTTCCGACCGACAGGGGACTTATGGCTACACCTTC.

The chain links TRBV30 to TRBJ2-1; TRBD1 is a possible D gene (6 bases). Germline assignment: CDR1 GTSNPN and CDR2 SVGIG (reference sequence). The CDR3 extends over 10 amino acids. V was trimmed by 7 bases and J by 10 bases, leaving 11 bases between them. The CDR3 reads CAYRAGEQFF. CDR3 nucleotides: TGTGCCTACAGGGCTGGGGAGCAGTTCTTC.

This rearrangement joins TRBV5-1 to TRBJ2-2; D might be TRBD2 (6 bases). There are 14 residues in the CDR3. Trimming stripped 4 bases from V and 7 bases from J, with 14 bases between. The V gene's germline CDR1 is SGHRS and CDR2 YFSETQ. DNA for the CDR3: TGCGCCAGCAGCCGGAGTAACGGGGGCGGGGAGCTGTTTTTT. Translation: CASSRSNGGGELFF.

CDR3 residues: CASRPGQVNTEAFF. CDR3 coding DNA: TGCGCCAGCAGACCGGGACAAGTGAACACTGAAGCTTTCTTT. The chain couples TRBV5-1 to TRBJ1-1, with D tentatively TRBD1 (6 bases). This CDR3 region has 14 residues. Germline lookup yields CDR1 SGHRS and CDR2 YFSETQ. Deletions cut 5 bases from V and 0 bases from J, with 11 bases between. The complete variable domain, with remaining parts taken from reference TRBV5-1 and TRBJ1-1, reads KAGVTQTPRYLIKTRGQQVTLSCSPISGHRSVSWYQQTPGQGLQFLFEYFSETQRNKGNFPGRFSGRQFSNSRSEMNVSTLELGDSALYLCASRPGQVNTEAFFGQGTRLTVV.

The genes are TRBV30 and TRBJ2-3, with 9 bases fitting TRBD2. With V trimmed by 4 bases and J by 5 bases, 19 bases remained unmatched. From germline, CDR1 is GTSNPN and CDR2 SVGIG (reference sequence). The CDR3 has 18 amino acids. The CDR3 sequence is CAWMGGLVGGRARDTQYF. For the CDR3, the DNA is TGTGCCTGGATGGGAGGCCTAGTCGGCGGGAGGGCCCGAGATACGCAGTATTTT.

As for this clone: Other DNA variants within this sample encode the same CDR3. The CDR3 is CASSQETVSYEQYF. For the CDR3, the DNA is TGTGCCAGCAGCCAGGAAACAGTTTCCTACGAGCAGTACTTC. This chain joins TRBV14 and TRBJ2-7; D uncertain. Germline V CDR1 and CDR2: SGHDN, FVKESK. The V gene lost 3 bases and the J gene lost 1 base, with 10 bases spanning the gap. The CDR3 sequence is 14 residues long.

This clone was seen only once. The CDR3 DNA reads TGTGCCAGCAACCCGGGAGCTGTTGGGGGTACGCAGTATTTT. Its translation: CASNPGAVGGTQYF. The chain uses TRBV28 and TRBJ2-3; weak D call: TRBD2 (6 bases). V lost 7 bases to trimming and J lost 8 bases, with 19 bases between them. The CDR3 sequence is 14 residues long. Per the germline V gene, CDR1 is MDHEN and CDR2 is SYDVKM.

This chain connects TRBV7-2 to TRBJ2-7; no clear D gene. This CDR3 region has 14 residues. Trimming took off 1 base at V and 3 bases at J, with 10 bases between the two ends. Per germline, CDR1 SGHTA and CDR2 FQGNSA. The CDR3 DNA sequence: TGTGCCAGCAGCTTAGATTTGAGAATCTACGAGCAGTACTTC. It is translated as CASSLDLRIYEQYF.

This chain links TRBV19 with TRBJ1-4, with D possibly matching TRBD1 (6 bases). V lost 3 bases and J lost 3, with 11 bases in between. The CDR3 is 15 residues long. From germline, CDR1 is LNHDA and CDR2 SQIVND (reference sequence). The DNA of the CDR3 is TGTGCCAGTAGTATTCAGGGGCTCCCTAATGAAAAACTGTTTTTT. Amino acids: CASSIQGLPNEKLFF.

The CDR3 region has the DNA TGTGCCTCCTCCGCTTCACTAACCTACGAGCAGTACTTC. Amino acids: CASSASLTYEQYF. The V call is TRBV30, the J call TRBJ2-7; no firm D call. Deletions cut 7 bases from V and 2 bases from J, with 15 bases between. There are 13 residues in the CDR3. Germline-derived CDR1 and CDR2 are GTSNPN and SVGIG (reference sequence).

This chain links TRBV28 with TRBJ2-2; no firm D call. Germline loops: CDR1 MDHEN, CDR2 SYDVKM. Trimming shortened V by 3 bases and J by 5 bases, and 7 bases separated the two germline ends. CDR3 length: 13 amino acids. CDR3 in amino acids: CASSFRSTGELFF. The CDR3 DNA is TGTGCCAGCAGTTTCCGGTCAACCGGGGAGCTGTTTTTT.

V is TRBV29-1 and J is TRBJ2-2; TRBD2 matches at 8 bases. This CDR3 comprises 14 residues. Unmatched junction bases numbered 8, after V lost 7 bases and J lost 4 bases. Germline V gene data show CDR1 as SQVTM and CDR2 as ANQGSEA. CDR3: CSGSGGLGTGELFF. The CDR3 region has the DNA TGCAGCGGAAGCGGGGGACTGGGCACCGGGGAGCTGTTTTTT.

This clone was seen once. The chain is built from TRBV9 and TRBJ2-1; D is uncertain. The CDR3 covers 13 residues. Per the germline V gene, CDR1 is SGDLS and CDR2 is YYNGEE. V lost 0 bases to trimming and J lost 10 bases, with 11 bases between them. Here the CDR3 DNA reads TGTGCCAGCAGCGTAGTAGTTTCTGGCGAGCAGTTCTTC. Residues: CASSVVVSGEQFF.

The genes are TRBV4-2 and TRBJ1-4; D is perhaps TRBD1 (5 bases). The length of the CDR3 is 16 residues. The ends were cut back, 6 bases at V and 2 bases at J, with 16 bases in the middle. The germline V gene encodes CDR1 LGHNA and CDR2 YNFKEQ. CDR3 amino acids: CASRTGGETTNEKLFF. CDR3 DNA: TGTGCCAGCAGAACGGGAGGGGAGACTACTAATGAAAAACTGTTTTTT.

The rearrangement links TRBV6-5 to TRBJ2-7, with 8 bases matching TRBD2. From germline, CDR1 is MNHEY and CDR2 SVGAGI. The V segment lost 2 bases and the J segment 3 bases; nucleotides outside the gene matches: 6. The CDR3 has 15 residues. CDR3 sequence: CASSYRQRGNYEQYF. In nucleotides, the CDR3 is TGTGCCAGCAGTTACCGCCAGCGGGGGAACTACGAGCAGTACTTC.

The CDR3 DNA reads as TGTGCCAGCAGTGAAGCCGGTTATGGCTACACCTTC. Translating it yields CASSEAGYGYTF. The V call is TRBV6-1, the J call TRBJ1-2; D ambiguous. In germline, CDR1 is MNHNS, CDR2 SASEGT. Trimming pared 0 bases from V and 5 bases from J, leaving 4 bases between. This CDR3 contains 12 residues.

The gene calls are TRBV7-8 and TRBJ2-1; 8 bases are a match to TRBD2. Per the germline V gene, CDR1 is SGHVS and CDR2 is FQNEAQ. This CDR3 comprises 15 residues. Unmatched junction bases numbered 8, after V lost 5 bases and J lost 5 bases. The CDR3 spells CASSPTLAADNEQFF. The CDR3 region has the DNA TGTGCCAGCAGCCCAACACTAGCGGCAGACAATGAGCAGTTCTTC.

This clone has a single count. This chain uses TRBV7-2 with TRBJ1-1; D is possibly TRBD1 (5 bases). CDR3 size: 13 residues. Germline CDR1 and CDR2: SGHTA and FQGNSA. V lost 2 bases to trimming and J lost 4 bases, with 8 bases between them. The CDR3 region is CASSLKRGTEAFF. Here the CDR3 DNA reads TGTGCCAGCAGCTTAAAGAGGGGCACTGAAGCTTTCTTT.

This CDR3 reads CASSLGGGDEQYF. The DNA of the CDR3 is TGTGCCAGCAGCTTAGGCGGGGGAGACGAGCAGTACTTC. This chain connects TRBV7-9 to TRBJ2-7, with TRBD2 matching 7 bases. V was clipped by 1 base and J by 5 bases; unmatched bases: 2. CDR1 is SEHNR, CDR2 FQNEAQ, per germline (reference sequence). This CDR3 has 13 amino acids.

This clone was observed a handful of times. The chain couples TRBV28 to TRBJ1-2; 8 bases match TRBD1. The CDR3 consists of 17 residues. Germline V gene data show CDR1 as MDHEN and CDR2 as SYDVKM. The trim removed 6 bases at V and 4 bases at J, leaving 16 bases unmatched. The CDR3: CASRPDRQGWSGYGYTF. Here the CDR3 DNA reads TGTGCCAGCAGGCCCGATCGACAGGGGTGGTCGGGCTATGGCTACACCTTC.

The J gene is TRBJ2-7, the V gene TRBV20-1; no clear D gene. The CDR3 runs to 12 residues. Germline CDR1 and CDR2: DFQATT and SNEGSKA (reference sequence). V was trimmed by 3 bases and J by 2 bases, leaving 8 bases between them. CDR3 nucleotide sequence: TGCAGTGCTAGTGTCGCAACCTACGAGCAGTACTTC. Translated, it gives CSASVATYEQYF.

This clone has at least ten counts. The gene calls are TRBV7-2 and TRBJ2-7; 12 positions match TRBD1. Germline loops: CDR1 SGHTA, CDR2 FQGNSA. V lost 3 bases, J lost 4 bases, and 1 base stayed unmatched. The CDR3 sequence is 14 residues long. CDR3 region: CASSLGQGAYEQYF. CDR3 sequence (DNA): TGTGCCAGCAGCTTGGGACAGGGGGCTTACGAGCAGTACTTC.

The chain is built from TRBV11-2 and TRBJ1-2; no firm D call. V lost 1 base, J lost 3 bases, and 9 bases lay in between. CDR1 SGHAT and CDR2 FQNNGV come from the germline V gene. The CDR3 has 14 residues. The CDR3 sequence is CASSLGASDYGYTF. CDR3 bases: TGTGCCAGCAGCTTAGGGGCGTCGGACTATGGCTACACCTTC.

The chain employs TRBV24-1 and TRBJ2-4, with D possibly called TRBD1 or TRBD2 (5 bases each). This CDR3 has 14 amino acids. From germline, CDR1 is KGHDR and CDR2 SFDVKD. V was trimmed by 2 bases and J by 4 bases, leaving 8 bases between them. CDR3 coding DNA: TGTGCCACCAGTGATTCGGGGCCTAAAAACATTCAGTACTTC. It yields the protein CATSDSGPKNIQYF.

CDR3 DNA sequence: TGTGCCAGCAGGGCGGGACTAGCGGGAAACAATGAGCAGTTCTTC. Its translation is CASRAGLAGNNEQFF. J is TRBJ2-1 and V is TRBV27, with 13 bases that match TRBD2. The CDR3 is 15 residues long. V shed 6 bases, J shed 5 bases, and the junction held 4 bases outside the gene matches. Germline CDR1 and CDR2: MNHEY and SMNVEV (reference sequence).

This chain links TRBV24-1 with TRBJ2-1, with D possibly being TRBD2 (5 bases). Germline V gene data show CDR1 as KGHDR and CDR2 as SFDVKD. The CDR3 runs to 16 residues. Trimming pared 3 bases from V and 1 base from J, leaving 12 bases between. DNA of the CDR3: TGTGCCACCAGTGATCTTGACGGAGGTTCCTACAATGAGCAGTTCTTC. Translating gives CATSDLDGGSYNEQFF.

The chain carries TRBV30 and TRBJ2-3; D is unclear. The CDR3 spans 13 residues. Germline V CDR1 and CDR2: GTSNPN, SVGIG (reference sequence). Trimming stripped 5 bases from V and 2 bases from J, with 11 bases between. CDR3 DNA: TGTGCCTGGTCGTTATCCAACACAGATACGCAGTATTTT. It yields the protein CAWSLSNTDTQYF.

The rearrangement links TRBV19 to TRBJ1-2, with TRBD1 matching 11 bases. Trimming removed 7 bases from V and 6 bases from J; junction bases left unmatched: 10. CDR1 and CDR2 from the germline V gene are LNHDA and SQIVND (reference sequence). This CDR3 has 15 residues. The CDR3 region has the DNA TGTGCCAGTACCCCGGACAGGGGGCGCGTCAATGGCTACACCTTC. It specifies CASTPDRGRVNGYTF.

A word on this clone: Compared with germline, one end of the junction differs, possibly owing to a read error. The chain couples TRBV15 to TRBJ2-7; 7 nucleotides line up with TRBD1. The CDR3 consists of 14 residues. Germline V gene data show CDR1 as LNHNV and CDR2 as YYDKDF (reference sequence). CDR3 in amino acids: CATSRESRQGVFNF. DNA of the CDR3: TGTGCCACCAGCAGAGAATCTCGGCAGGGGGTCTTCAACTTC.